The entry that follows covers one T cell receptor (beta chain) sequence. UMI-tagged 5'RACE template switching yielded the TCR beta cDNA. TCRdb derives one entry per CDR3 protein from the 5' RACE reads, leaving out DNA. The listing records hundreds of thousands of distinct CDR3 sequences. These data belong to a study of T cells expressing NK-cell markers. Study summary: Sorted CD3+CD56+NKG2C+, CD3+CD56+NKG2C- and CD3+CD56-NKG2C+ T-cell subsets were beta-chain profiled. There were seven HCMV-seropositive donors and one seronegative donor among the eight sequenced.

This CDR3 has 15 amino acids. The origin of this receptor is a woman aged 18 to 75 in good health. The material sequenced was blood T cells: a sorted CD56 or NKG2C T cell subset, CD4+ or CD8+ T cells, or bulk PBMC T cells (not recorded which). The chain recombines TRBV12-3 or TRBV12-4 with TRBJ2-3. Here the CDR3 reads CASSLKTGRTDTQYF.